Below, one T cell receptor (beta chain) is given with its context. Its antigen is still unknown. The data were obtained in a study of T cell repertoires in cytomegalovirus infection. General study points: CMV-specific TCR beta clonotypes restricted by HLA-C dominated the ex vivo response.

MiXCR, applied by TCRdb to the reads, yields one record per CDR3 protein. The sample holds fewer than 300,000 distinct CDR3 sequences, about 25% seen once. V was clipped by 6 bases and J by 4 bases, with 15 bases between them. CDR3 length: 14 residues. CDR1 is LGHDT, CDR2 YNNKEL, per germline (reference sequence). This TCR came from a human donor in good health (CMV status not recorded). Some clones in this sample may be carry-over from other donors' samples. The sample comprised PBMCs. The rearrangement uses TRBV3-1 and TRBJ1-1, with D possibly TRBD1 on 5 matching bases. In nucleotides, the CDR3 is TGTGCCAGCAGGCCCCGGGGGTCTCCCACTGAAGCTTTCTTT. Translating it yields CASRPRGSPTEAFF.